This passage covers 15 T cell receptor beta chains from one sample sequenced in a study of T cell changes during pregnancy in multiple sclerosis. Sequencing was performed with immunoSEQ multiplex PCR; in TCRdb, only in-frame clones are kept and a portion is missing. Here the sample spans around 80,000 clones, about 91% being singletons. The sequenced sample was peripheral blood, obtained before pregnancy. The receptors here all came from a female donor with multiple sclerosis, enrolled in a pregnancy study.

This clone was seen a few times. This chain joins TRBV7-8 and TRBJ1-6; D is possibly TRBD1 (5 bases). CDR3 size: 15 residues. Germline V CDR1 and CDR2: SGHVS, FQNEAQ. The V end was cut by 5 bases, the J end by 7 bases, with 15 bases between. In DNA, the CDR3 is TGTGCCAGCAGCATAACAGGTCAGGGAAATTCACCCCTCCACTTT. Encoded protein: CASSITGQGNSPLHF.

In this sample, this clone turned up a few times. This chain connects TRBV6-1 to TRBJ1-2; the match to TRBD1 covers 7 bases. V lost 10 bases and J lost 0; bases outside the gene matches: 11. The CDR3 totals 15 residues. Germline CDR1 and CDR2: MNHNS and SASEGT. The CDR3 is CATPLRGQPNYGYTF. The DNA for the CDR3 is TGTGCCACCCCCCTTCGGGGACAGCCTAACTATGGCTACACCTTC.

The chain joins TRBV19 to TRBJ2-1; 10 bases match TRBD2. Unmatched junction bases numbered 4, after V lost 5 bases and J lost 6 bases. From germline, CDR1 is LNHDA and CDR2 SQIVND (reference sequence). The CDR3 is 14 residues long. CDR3 coding DNA: TGTGCCAGTAGTTTTAGCGGGGGGCCCAATGAGCAGTTCTTC. Its translation: CASSFSGGPNEQFF.

The rearrangement uses TRBV5-6 and TRBJ1-5; D not certain. CDR3 length equals 14 residues. Trimming took off 3 bases at V and 0 bases at J, with 7 bases between the two ends. Germline CDR1 reads SGHDT; CDR2 reads YYEEEE. CDR3 region: CASSSQISNQPQHF. DNA of the CDR3: TGTGCCAGCAGCTCACAGATTAGCAATCAGCCCCAGCATTTT.

The chain has TRBV30 and TRBJ2-3; possibly TRBD1 for D (5 bases). The V and J ends lost 3 bases and 0 bases respectively, with 13 bases between them. Germline-derived CDR1 and CDR2 are GTSNPN and SVGIG (reference sequence). The CDR3 totals 15 residues. This CDR3 reads CAWSPGISSTDTQYF. The CDR3 DNA is TGTGCCTGGAGCCCAGGGATATCTAGCACAGATACGCAGTATTTT.

The chain combines TRBV9 with TRBJ2-1; tentative D call: TRBD1 (6 bases). The CDR3 loop spans 16 amino acids. Trimming left V 0 bases short and J 7 bases short, with 17 bases between. Germline V gene lookup returns CDR1 SGDLS and CDR2 YYNGEE. CDR3: CASSVGTGIPPNEQFF. The CDR3 DNA sequence: TGTGCCAGCAGCGTAGGCACAGGGATACCCCCTAATGAGCAGTTCTTC.

The CDR3: CASSLGGLYGYTF. The CDR3 DNA reads TGTGCCAGCAGCTTGGGGGGGCTCTACGGCTACACCTTC. This rearrangement joins TRBV7-9 to TRBJ1-2; a weak D match, TRBD1 (6 bases). The germline CDR1 and CDR2 sequences are SEHNR and FQNEAQ (reference sequence). Trimming removed 3 bases at V and 8 bases at J, with 13 bases between. CDR3 length: 13 amino acids.

This chain links TRBV27 with TRBJ1-1; D ambiguous. The V end lost 3 bases, the J end lost 1 base, and 6 bases lay between the germline ends. This CDR3 region has 13 residues. Germline V gene sequence: CDR1 MNHEY, CDR2 SMNVEV (reference sequence). Here the CDR3 DNA reads TGTGCCAGCAGTTTTTCGGGGAACACTGAAGCTTTCTTT. Protein sequence: CASSFSGNTEAFF.

The CDR3 coding sequence is TGTGCCAGCAGCCCAGGTAGTTCAGATACGCAGTATTTT. The encoded protein is CASSPGSSDTQYF. This chain connects TRBV7-3 to TRBJ2-3; D not resolved. The CDR3 has 13 residues. Trimming stripped 5 bases from V and 4 bases from J, with 10 bases between. Germline V gene lookup returns CDR1 SGHTA and CDR2 FQGTGA.

This sequence joins TRBV9 and TRBJ1-5; D unclear. This CDR3 is 15 amino acids long. V gave up 2 bases and J gave up 0 bases, with 9 bases separating them. CDR1 and CDR2 (germline): SGDLS, YYNGEE. The CDR3 loop reads CASSVSPNSNQPQHF. CDR3 DNA sequence: TGTGCCAGCAGCGTTTCTCCTAATAGCAATCAGCCCCAGCATTTT.

The rearrangement joins TRBV11-2 to TRBJ2-1, with TRBD1 matching 7 bases. This CDR3 spans 15 amino acids. V was pared by 3 bases and J by 8 bases, with 10 bases of the junction left unmatched. CDR1 and CDR2 from the germline V gene are SGHAT and FQNNGV. The CDR3 DNA sequence: TGTGCCAGCAGCTTTGTCAGGGGGAAATGGGATGAGCAGTTCTTC. It encodes CASSFVRGKWDEQFF.

The chain uses TRBV13 and TRBJ2-1, with 10 bases matching TRBD1. Germline V CDR1 and CDR2: PRHDT, FYEKMQ (reference sequence). The CDR3 is 14 residues long. V lost 7 bases to trimming and J lost 4 bases; unmatched junction nucleotides: 4. CDR3: CASTLGQGYNEQFF. CDR3 DNA sequence: TGTGCCAGCACCCTGGGACAGGGGTACAATGAGCAGTTCTTC.

The V and J genes are TRBV6-5 and TRBJ2-2, with TRBD1 identical over 10 bases. Germline-derived CDR1 and CDR2 are MNHEY and SVGAGI. CDR3 length: 15 amino acids. The V gene end was trimmed by 5 bases and the J gene end by 4 bases; junction bases not matched to a gene: 4. This CDR3 reads CASSPGQGLTGELFF. The CDR3 DNA reads TGTGCCAGCAGTCCGGGACAGGGGCTCACCGGGGAGCTGTTTTTT.

The chain carries TRBV30 and TRBJ1-5; no reliable D call. Per the germline V gene, CDR1 is GTSNPN and CDR2 is SVGIG (reference sequence). V lost 1 base and J lost 4, with 8 bases in between. The CDR3 is 13 amino acids. CDR3 sequence: CAWSASGNQPQHF. The CDR3, as DNA: TGTGCCTGGAGTGCATCGGGGAATCAGCCCCAGCATTTT.

The chain has TRBV10-1 and TRBJ2-3; 10 nucleotides agree with TRBD2. This CDR3 spans 14 amino acids. V lost 4 bases to trimming and J lost 6 bases; unmatched junction nucleotides: 4. Germline V gene sequence: CDR1 WNHNN, CDR2 SYGVQD (reference sequence). The CDR3 DNA is TGCGCCAGCAGTGGTAGCGGGGGGCTGGATACGCAGTATTTT. Protein: CASSGSGGLDTQYF.